This T cell receptor beta chain was obtained from a study of neurological immune-mediated disorders. This clonotype has ten or more counts. The germline CDR1 and CDR2 sequences are SGHRS and YFSETQ. The V and J ends lost 1 base and 0 bases respectively, with 17 bases between them. The CDR3 is made up of 17 amino acids. Each TCR transcript was tagged with a 10-nucleotide random UMI during 5'RACE. TCRdb re-called the 5' RACE reads with MiXCR, one entry per CDR3 protein. The sample carries 80,000 to 100,000 distinct CDR3 sequences, approximately 5.8% recorded once. Time point: longitudinal time-point 2. The sequence derives from an older woman with multiple sclerosis. The chain combines TRBV5-1 with TRBJ2-7, with D possibly being TRBD1 or TRBD2 (5 bases each). The sample taken for sequencing was PBMCs. CDR3 DNA: TGCGCCAGCAGCTTGACCATGGGACGTCTGAGCTCCTACGAGCAGTACTTC. Protein product: CASSLTMGRLSSYEQYF.